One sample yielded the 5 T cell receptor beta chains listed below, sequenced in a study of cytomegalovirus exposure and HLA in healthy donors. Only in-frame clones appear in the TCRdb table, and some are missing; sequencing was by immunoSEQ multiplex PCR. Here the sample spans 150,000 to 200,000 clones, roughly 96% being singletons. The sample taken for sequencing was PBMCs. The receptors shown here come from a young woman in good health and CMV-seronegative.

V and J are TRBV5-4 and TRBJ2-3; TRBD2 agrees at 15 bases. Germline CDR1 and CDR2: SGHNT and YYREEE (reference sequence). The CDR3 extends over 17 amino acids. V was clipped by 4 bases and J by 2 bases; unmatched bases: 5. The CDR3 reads CASSPGLAGGFTDTQYF. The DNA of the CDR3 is TGTGCCAGCAGCCCCGGACTAGCGGGGGGGTTCACAGATACGCAGTATTTT.

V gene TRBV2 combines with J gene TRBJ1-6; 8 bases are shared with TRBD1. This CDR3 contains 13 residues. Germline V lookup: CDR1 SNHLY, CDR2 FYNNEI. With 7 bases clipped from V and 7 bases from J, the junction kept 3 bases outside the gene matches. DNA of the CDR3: TGTGCCAGCATACAGGGGGAAAATTCACCCCTCCACTTT. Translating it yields CASIQGENSPLHF.

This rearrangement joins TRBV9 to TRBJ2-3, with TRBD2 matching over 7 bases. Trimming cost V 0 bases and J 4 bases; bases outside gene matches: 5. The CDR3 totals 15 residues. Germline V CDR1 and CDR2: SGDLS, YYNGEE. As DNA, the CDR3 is TGTGCCAGCAGCGTAGAAGGAACTAGCGCAGATACGCAGTATTTT. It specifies CASSVEGTSADTQYF. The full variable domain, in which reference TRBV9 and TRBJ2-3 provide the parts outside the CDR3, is DSGVTQTPKHLITATGQRVTLRCSPRSGDLSVYWYQQSLDQGLQFLIQYYNGEERAKGNILERFSAQQFPDLHSELNLSSLELGDSALYFCASSVEGTSADTQYFGPGTRLTVL.

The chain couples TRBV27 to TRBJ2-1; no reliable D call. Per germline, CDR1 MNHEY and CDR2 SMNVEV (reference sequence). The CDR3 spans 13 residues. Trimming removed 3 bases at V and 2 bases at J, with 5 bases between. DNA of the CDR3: TGTGCCAGCAGTTTCAATCCCTACAATGAGCAGTTCTTC. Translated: CASSFNPYNEQFF.

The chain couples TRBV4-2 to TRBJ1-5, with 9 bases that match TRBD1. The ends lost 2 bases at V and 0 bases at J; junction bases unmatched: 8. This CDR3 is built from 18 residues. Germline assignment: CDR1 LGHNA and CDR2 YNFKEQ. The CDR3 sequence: CASSQQGQGRYSNQPQHF. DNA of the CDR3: TGTGCCAGCAGCCAACAGGGACAGGGACGCTATAGCAATCAGCCCCAGCATTTT.